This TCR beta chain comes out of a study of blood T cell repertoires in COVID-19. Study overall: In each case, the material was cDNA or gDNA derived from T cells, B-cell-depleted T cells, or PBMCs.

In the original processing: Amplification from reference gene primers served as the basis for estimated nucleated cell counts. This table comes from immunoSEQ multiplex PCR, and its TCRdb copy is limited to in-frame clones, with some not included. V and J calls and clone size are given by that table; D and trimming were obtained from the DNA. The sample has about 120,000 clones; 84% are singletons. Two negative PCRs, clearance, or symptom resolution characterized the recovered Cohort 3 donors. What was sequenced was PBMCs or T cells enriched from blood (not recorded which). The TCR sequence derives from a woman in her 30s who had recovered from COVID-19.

CDR3 in amino acids: CASSFRSGSYNEQFF. Written as DNA, the CDR3 is TGCGCCAGCAGCTTTCGGAGCGGCTCTTACAATGAGCAGTTCTTC. This chain links TRBV5-1 with TRBJ2-1; tentatively, D is TRBD2 (5 bases). V dropped 2 bases and J dropped 4 bases, with 13 bases sitting between them. This CDR3 has 15 residues. Germline loops: CDR1 SGHRS, CDR2 YFSETQ.